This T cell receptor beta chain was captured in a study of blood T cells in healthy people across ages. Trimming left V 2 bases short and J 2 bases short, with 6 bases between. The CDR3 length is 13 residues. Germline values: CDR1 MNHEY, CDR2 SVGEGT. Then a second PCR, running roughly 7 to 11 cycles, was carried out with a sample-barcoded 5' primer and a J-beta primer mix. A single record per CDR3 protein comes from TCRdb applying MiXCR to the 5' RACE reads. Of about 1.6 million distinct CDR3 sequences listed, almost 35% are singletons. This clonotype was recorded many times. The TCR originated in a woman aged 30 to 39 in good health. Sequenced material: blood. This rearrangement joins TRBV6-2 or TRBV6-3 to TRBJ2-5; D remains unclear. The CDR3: CASSYTKQETQYF. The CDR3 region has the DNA TGTGCCAGCAGTTACACCAAACAAGAGACCCAGTACTTC.